The T cell receptor (beta chain) described here comes from a study of cytomegalovirus exposure and HLA in healthy donors. This CDR3 has 20 amino acids. V trimming: 4 bases; J trimming: 2 bases; junction bases outside the gene matches: 13. In germline, CDR1 is MNHNS, CDR2 SASEGT. This clone was seen a few times. Its antigen remains unidentified. The PCR used 60 Vbeta and 13 Jbeta primers. TCRdb's table, derived via immunoSEQ multiplex PCR, lists solely in-frame clones and lacks some. The sample has about 89,000 clones; less than 10% are singletons. Whole-study findings and limits: In a later analysis, TCR beta V- and J-gene trimming showed a link to a missense DCLRE1C variant. A list of 150 or so TCR beta chains associated with cytomegalovirus was given.

The gene calls are TRBV6-1 and TRBJ2-1; 14 bases are a match to TRBD2. What was sequenced was PBMCs. The clonotype originates from a man aged 45-65 years in good health and CMV-seropositive. CDR3 residues: CASSGRTSGRMIGPYNEQFF. The CDR3 DNA follows: TGTGCCAGCAGTGGAAGGACTAGCGGGAGGATGATAGGACCCTACAATGAGCAGTTCTTC.